These 30 T cell receptor beta chains originate from one sample sequenced in a study of lymphopenia after photon versus proton radiotherapy. This table comes from immunoSEQ multiplex PCR, and its TCRdb copy is limited to in-frame clones, with some not included. This sample has around 64,000 clones, with 85% to 95% found just once. The sample was peripheral blood, taken from a patient treated with photon-based radiotherapy. These receptors were taken from a middle-aged woman with cholangiocarcinoma.

The table lists this clone with a count of one. V is TRBV5-1 and J is TRBJ2-6; 9 nucleotides match TRBD2. There are 18 residues in the CDR3. Germline lookup yields CDR1 SGHRS and CDR2 YFSETQ. V was pared by 3 bases and J by 0 bases, with 7 bases of the junction left unmatched. The DNA of the CDR3 is TGCGCCAGCAGCTCCCGGGTAGCGGGGGCCTCTGGGGCCAACGTCCTGACTTTC. It encodes CASSSRVAGASGANVLTF.

This chain joins TRBV6-1 and TRBJ1-1; a possible D gene is TRBD1 (6 bases). The V end lost 0 bases, the J end lost 8 bases, and 10 bases lay between the germline ends. From germline, CDR1 is MNHNS and CDR2 SASEGT. The CDR3 extends over 13 amino acids. CDR3 protein: CASSEAYRDEAFF. In DNA, the CDR3 is TGTGCCAGCAGTGAAGCCTACAGGGACGAAGCTTTCTTT.

V gene TRBV19 combines with J gene TRBJ1-2; no definite D call. Trimming left V 10 bases short and J 7 bases short, with 16 bases between. CDR3 length: 12 amino acids. Per the germline V gene, CDR1 is LNHDA and CDR2 is SQIVND (reference sequence). The CDR3 region has the DNA TGTGCCATGGGCGAAGAAGGTACTGGCTACACCTTC. Encoded protein: CAMGEEGTGYTF.

The chain combines TRBV19 with TRBJ1-6; 10 nucleotides match TRBD1. The length of the CDR3 is 18 residues. CDR1 is LNHDA and CDR2 is SQIVND in the germline V gene (reference sequence). With V trimmed by 5 bases and J by 8 bases, 15 bases remained unmatched. This CDR3 is CASSHTAGDRGLDSPLHF. For the CDR3, the DNA is TGTGCCAGTAGTCACACCGCGGGGGACAGGGGCCTCGATTCACCCCTCCACTTT.

A few counts support this clone. The J gene is TRBJ2-1, the V gene TRBV15; TRBD2 aligns across 9 bases. The CDR3 contains 15 residues. Trimming took 0 bases from V and 7 from J; bases not matched to a gene: 4. The germline CDR1 and CDR2 sequences are LNHNV and YYDKDF (reference sequence). DNA for the CDR3: TGTGCCACCAGCAGAGATAAGACTAGCGGTAATGAGCAGTTCTTC. Translated, it gives CATSRDKTSGNEQFF.

This rearrangement joins TRBV5-6 to TRBJ1-3; D gene unclear. CDR3 length: 15 amino acids. The germline gives CDR1 SGHDT, CDR2 YYEEEE. V dropped 1 base and J dropped 0 bases, with 8 bases sitting between them. As DNA, the CDR3 is TGTGCCAGCAGCTTGAGAGTGATCTCTGGAAACACCATATATTTT. Residues: CASSLRVISGNTIYF.

The chain couples TRBV6-1 to TRBJ1-1, with D unresolved. The germline gives CDR1 MNHNS, CDR2 SASEGT. The germline V and J ends were trimmed by 5 bases and 10 bases, with 14 bases remaining between them. This CDR3 comprises 12 residues. For the CDR3, the DNA is TGTGCCAGCAGTCGAGCCCTCCCGGGAGCTTTCTTT. This translates into CASSRALPGAFF.

The table lists this clone with a count of one. The genes are TRBV19 and TRBJ2-1; 14 bases match TRBD2. CDR3 length equals 20 residues. CDR1 and CDR2 from the germline V gene are LNHDA and SQIVND (reference sequence). Germline trimming cut 6 bases from V and 0 bases from J; bases unmatched to any gene: 13. The CDR3, as DNA: TGTGCCAGTAGCCGGTCTGGACTAGCGGGAGGCGCTAGCTCCTACAATGAGCAGTTCTTC. Amino acid sequence: CASSRSGLAGGASSYNEQFF.

The V gene is TRBV5-4, the J gene TRBJ2-7; unclear D gene. V lost 2 bases and J lost 5, with 17 bases in between. The germline CDR1 and CDR2 sequences are SGHNT and YYREEE (reference sequence). CDR3 length: 15 amino acids. The CDR3 coding sequence is TGTGCCAGCAGCTTTAGGCTCGCTGGGTCCGACGAGCAGTACTTC. Its translation: CASSFRLAGSDEQYF.

The V call is TRBV7-8, the J call TRBJ1-4; tentative D call: TRBD1 (5 bases). The V end lost 1 base, the J end lost 3 bases, and 9 bases lay between the germline ends. CDR1 and CDR2 (germline): SGHVS, FQNEAQ. This CDR3 spans 15 amino acids. This chain's CDR3 is CASSLGPGSNEKLFF. CDR3 nucleotide sequence: TGTGCCAGCAGCTTAGGCCCAGGGTCTAATGAAAAACTGTTTTTT.

Concerning this clone itself: At one end the junction does not follow the germline gene, possibly because of a read error. The chain combines TRBV29-1 with TRBJ1-1, with D unclear. The CDR3 has 13 residues. Germline V gives CDR1 SQVTM, CDR2 ANQGSEA. CDR3: CSAEGSGNTEAFF. The CDR3 nucleotides are TGCAGCGCTGAAGGTAGTGGGAACACTGAAGCTTTCTTT.

V is TRBV11-2 and J is TRBJ2-1; D gene unclear. Per the germline V gene, CDR1 is SGHAT and CDR2 is FQNNGV. The germline V and J ends were trimmed by 1 base and 2 bases, with 15 bases remaining between them. The CDR3 is 17 residues long. The CDR3 here is CASSLGLGASAYNEQFF. The CDR3 DNA reads as TGTGCCAGCAGCTTAGGCCTGGGCGCCTCGGCCTACAATGAGCAGTTCTTC.

The chain is built from TRBV7-9 and TRBJ2-7; perhaps TRBD1 as D (6 bases). Germline CDR1 SEHNR, CDR2 FQNEAQ (reference sequence). This CDR3 contains 12 residues. V dropped 2 bases and J dropped 12 bases, with 14 bases sitting between them. CDR3 residues: CASSLYQGLLYF. The CDR3 coding sequence is TGTGCCAGCAGCTTATACCAGGGGTTGCTGTACTTC.

The rearrangement uses TRBV6-6 and TRBJ1-1; D unclear. The CDR3 is made up of 14 amino acids. V lost 6 bases and J 6 bases, leaving 17 bases between the germline ends. Germline V gives CDR1 MNHNY, CDR2 SVGAGI (reference sequence). CDR3 protein: CASSSYALVPEAFF. CDR3 bases: TGTGCCAGCAGCAGCTACGCCTTGGTCCCTGAAGCTTTCTTT.

The rearrangement links TRBV18 to TRBJ1-1; perhaps TRBD1 as D (5 bases). The ends were cut back, 1 base at V and 4 bases at J, with 16 bases in the middle. This CDR3 has 16 residues. Germline values: CDR1 KGHSH, CDR2 LQKENI. CDR3 sequence reads: CASSPQEGKAGTEAFF. The DNA of the CDR3 is TGTGCCAGCTCACCACAGGAGGGGAAGGCGGGCACTGAAGCTTTCTTT. The whole variable domain, filled in from reference TRBV18 and TRBJ1-1, reads NAGVMQNPRHLVRRRGQEARLRCSPMKGHSHVYWYRQLPEEGLKFMVYLQKENIIDESGMPKERFSAEFPKEGPSILRIQQVVRGDSAAYFCASSPQEGKAGTEAFFGQGTRLTVV.

The V gene is TRBV6-5, the J gene TRBJ1-2; 8 positions agree with TRBD1. The V segment lost 4 bases and the J segment 2 bases; nucleotides outside the gene matches: 3. Germline CDR1 is MNHEY and CDR2 is SVGAGI. The CDR3 has 14 amino acids. CDR3 nucleotide sequence: TGTGCCAGCAGTTCCGGGGACAGGAACTATGGCTACACCTTC. It codes for CASSSGDRNYGYTF.

This chain connects TRBV9 to TRBJ1-6; no clear D. The CDR3 consists of 15 residues. V was shortened by 3 bases and J by 14 bases, with 21 bases between the two germline ends. Germline CDR1 reads SGDLS; CDR2 reads YYNGEE. CDR3 amino acids: CASSEYSAPGSALHF. The CDR3 DNA reads TGTGCCAGCAGCGAATATTCAGCTCCAGGTTCGGCCCTCCACTTT.

The chain couples TRBV6-4 to TRBJ2-3, with D perhaps being TRBD1 or TRBD2 (5 bases each). CDR3 length: 18 residues. Germline V gene lookup returns CDR1 MRHNA and CDR2 SNTAGT. V was pared by 6 bases and J by 0 bases, with 22 bases between. CDR3 loop: CASRGSGTPTPSTDTQYF. CDR3 coding DNA: TGTGCCAGCAGGGGATCCGGGACGCCCACCCCTAGCACAGATACGCAGTATTTT.

The CDR3 loop reads CASRLVGGDEQYF. CDR3 nucleotides: TGTGCCAGCCGTCTAGTTGGTGGCGACGAGCAGTACTTC. V usage is TRBV6-5 and J usage is TRBJ2-7, with D uncertain. Germline V gives CDR1 MNHEY, CDR2 SVGAGI. The CDR3 is made up of 13 amino acids. V was trimmed by 8 bases and J by 5 bases, leaving 16 bases between them.

V usage is TRBV6-1 and J usage is TRBJ1-3; no definite D call. The CDR3 runs 18 residues. V lost 3 bases, J lost 1 base, and 19 bases lay in between. Germline V gives CDR1 MNHNS, CDR2 SASEGT. DNA for the CDR3: TGTGCCAGCAGTGAGAACGGGTTAGGAGTGGGATCTGGAAACACCATATATTTT. Translating gives CASSENGLGVGSGNTIYF.

The V call is TRBV29-1, the J call TRBJ2-5; no clear D. Trimming left V 3 bases short and J 2 bases short, with 13 bases between. The CDR3 consists of 14 residues. Germline assignment: CDR1 SQVTM and CDR2 ANQGSEA. The CDR3 DNA sequence: TGCAGCGTTGAGCTCCTAGGAACTCAAGAGACCCAGTACTTC. Residues: CSVELLGTQETQYF.

This chain connects TRBV7-9 to TRBJ2-7, with D tentatively TRBD2 (6 bases). This CDR3 has 13 residues. Trimming took 5 bases from V and 6 from J, leaving 14 bases between them. Germline V gives CDR1 SEHNR, CDR2 FQNEAQ (reference sequence). CDR3 coding DNA: TGTGCCAGCAGCGCCAGGGAAGCGGGCGAGCAGTACTTC. Protein product: CASSAREAGEQYF.

The chain combines TRBV4-1 with TRBJ2-1; D unresolved. V was pared by 5 bases and J by 1 base, with 12 bases between. This CDR3 spans 15 amino acids. The germline gives CDR1 MGHRA, CDR2 YSYEKL. CDR3 residues: CASSSGDRSYNEQFF. As DNA, the CDR3 is TGCGCCAGCAGCTCAGGCGATCGGTCCTACAATGAGCAGTTCTTC.

This clone was detected only once. The genes are TRBV6-6 and TRBJ2-3, with 10 bases identical to TRBD2. The CDR3 runs to 15 residues. The V and J ends lost 7 bases and 4 bases, in that order; junction bases with no gene match: 8. From germline, CDR1 is MNHNY and CDR2 SVGAGI (reference sequence). CDR3 region: CASILGLAVSDTQYF. Here the CDR3 DNA reads TGTGCCAGCATCCTCGGACTAGCGGTATCAGATACGCAGTATTTT.

This chain connects TRBV9 to TRBJ1-2; the D gene is possibly TRBD1 (5 bases). Trimming removed 0 bases at V and 4 bases at J, with 7 bases between. Germline values: CDR1 SGDLS, CDR2 YYNGEE. This CDR3 contains 13 residues. The CDR3 coding sequence is TGTGCCAGCAGCGTAGGGGGCGGCTATGGCTACACCTTC. Its translation: CASSVGGGYGYTF.

The chain couples TRBV21-1 to TRBJ1-5; the table names TRBD1, a call not compared with the DNA. TRBV21-1 is reported as a pseudogene. The CDR3 covers 21 residues. CDR3 region: CASSLIDTRTGRLHSNQPQHF. The CDR3 DNA follows: TGTGCCAGCAGCTTAATAGATACCAGGACAGGGCGCCTACATAGCAATCAGCCCCAGCATTTT.

The chain combines TRBV7-9 with TRBJ2-1; TRBD1 is a possible D gene (5 bases). With 1 base removed from V and 7 bases from J, the gap between germline ends came to 20 bases. This CDR3 is 17 amino acids long. The germline CDR1 and CDR2 sequences are SEHNR and FQNEAQ (reference sequence). DNA of the CDR3: TGTGCCAGCAGCTTAGAATATAAACAGGCCCTAAAGAATGAGCAGTTCTTC. This encodes CASSLEYKQALKNEQFF.

J is TRBJ2-5 and V is TRBV28, with a possible D match to TRBD2 (7 bases). The V end lost 7 bases, the J end lost 6 bases, and 21 bases lay between the germline ends. The CDR3 spans 15 residues. The germline gives CDR1 MDHEN, CDR2 SYDVKM. CDR3 amino acids: CASIQPGLGGQTQYF. DNA of the CDR3: TGTGCCAGCATCCAACCCGGACTAGGGGGGCAGACCCAGTACTTC.

CDR3 sequence (DNA): TGCGCCAGCAGCCAAGATGCAGCGGCGAACACAGATACGCAGTATTTT. Its protein is CASSQDAAANTDTQYF. The chain links TRBV4-1 to TRBJ2-3, with D possibly matching TRBD2 (5 bases). This CDR3 contains 16 residues. Per germline, CDR1 MGHRA and CDR2 YSYEKL. The V end was cut by 0 bases, the J end by 2 bases, with 12 bases between.

The chain uses TRBV5-1 and TRBJ2-3; possibly TRBD2 for D (6 bases). V was shortened by 4 bases and J by 4 bases, with 13 bases between the two germline ends. This CDR3 contains 14 residues. Germline assignment: CDR1 SGHRS and CDR2 YFSETQ. In DNA form, the CDR3 reads TGCGCCAGCAGCCCCACCGGGAGTCCAGATACGCAGTATTTT. It codes for CASSPTGSPDTQYF.